A selection of T cell receptor beta chains follows, all from one sample in a study of cytomegalovirus exposure and HLA in healthy donors. Sequencing was performed with immunoSEQ multiplex PCR; in TCRdb, only in-frame clones are kept and a portion is missing. The repertoire has a few hundred thousand clones, about nine tenths of them found once; the top ten carry more than 1%. Sequenced sample: PBMCs. The source of these receptors is a woman under 30 in good health and CMV-seronegative. Each CDR3 is given with its conserved first and last residue. The D gene is left open where the match is weak. Size values are once, few and many counts, or a class for expanded clones, and some rows have none.

clone_size	v_call	d_call	j_call	cdr3_length	cdr3_nt	cdr3_aa
-	TRBV12-1	-	TRBJ1-1	19	TGTGCCAGCAGCTTTCTCGTGTGGACAGGGGGCAATAGGAACACTGAAGCTTTCTTT	CASSFLVWTGGNRNTEAFF
-	TRBV6-1	-	TRBJ2-7	12	TGTGCCAGCAGTGAGGCATCCTACGAGCAGTACTTC	CASSEASYEQYF
once	TRBV5-6	TRBD2	TRBJ2-1	15	TGTGCCAGCAGCTTGCGCCTAGCGGGCCACAATGAGCAGTTCTTC	CASSLRLAGHNEQFF
-	TRBV27	-	TRBJ2-2	13	TGTGCCAGCAAAGCAGGGCTCACCGGGGAGCTGTTTTTT	CASKAGLTGELFF
-	TRBV5-4	TRBD1	TRBJ2-7	15	TGTGCCAGCACCCTCCTGGGGACAGGCTCCTACGAGCAGTACTTC	CASTLLGTGSYEQYF
-	TRBV2	TRBD1	TRBJ2-7	14	TGTGCCAGCAGTGAGCGGACAGGGATGCACGAGCAGTACTTC	CASSERTGMHEQYF
-	TRBV28	TRBD1	TRBJ1-3	15	TGTGCCAGCAGTTTACAGGACAGGGTCTTGGACACCATATATTTT	CASSLQDRVLDTIYF
-	TRBV19	-	TRBJ1-2	15	TGTGCCAGTAGTATATCAGGTCCCAGGATGGGTGGCTACACCTTC	CASSISGPRMGGYTF
few	TRBV6-5	-	TRBJ2-7	11	TGTGCCAGCAGTCGAGGGGGCGAGCAGTACTTC	CASSRGGEQYF
few	TRBV18	TRBD1	TRBJ1-2	11	TGTGCCAGCTCACTCGACAGGGATTTCGCCTTC	CASSLDRDFAF
few	TRBV19	TRBD1	TRBJ1-2	13	TGTGCCAGTTCCCCAGGGGGCGGCTATGGCTACACCTTC	CASSPGGGYGYTF
-	TRBV11-2	-	TRBJ2-7	14	TGTGCCAGCACCCCGGGACATTCATCGTACGAGCAGTACTTC	CASTPGHSSYEQYF
-	TRBV30	TRBD2	TRBJ2-1	18	TGTGCCTGGAAGTTTGGGACTAGCGGGAGGGTGTCCTACAATGAGCAGTTCTTC	CAWKFGTSGRVSYNEQFF
-	TRBV19	TRBD2	TRBJ2-1	17	TGTGCCAGTAGTAAGGTGCTAGCGGGAGGGTCCTACAATGAGCAGTTCTTC	CASSKVLAGGSYNEQFF
few	TRBV14	-	TRBJ1-1	15	TGTGCCAGCAGCCAAGATGTATTGTGGAACACTGAAGCTTTCTTT	CASSQDVLWNTEAFF
-	TRBV4-1	TRBD1	TRBJ1-3	17	TGCGCCAGCAGCCCCCTCGGGGAGACAGGGCTCTGGAACACCATATATTTT	CASSPLGETGLWNTIYF
-	TRBV20-1	-	TRBJ1-4	11	TGCAGTGTCCTCACAGGGGAAAAACTGTTTTTT	CSVLTGEKLFF
-	TRBV6-1	-	TRBJ2-7	14	TGTGCCAGCAGCGAAAGGACAGACTCCTACGAGCAGTACTTC	CASSERTDSYEQYF
once	TRBV5-4	-	TRBJ2-3	14	TGTGCCAGCAGCTTCCTTTGGCGGAAAGATACGCAGTATTTT	CASSFLWRKDTQYF
-	TRBV2	TRBD1	TRBJ1-2	15	TGTGCCAGCAGTACGGACAGGGGGTCTCTCTATGGCTACACCTTC	CASSTDRGSLYGYTF
-	TRBV4-1	-	TRBJ1-1	17	TGCGCCAGCAGCCTCCTCCGGGGGGAGGGGAAGAACACTGAAGCTTTCTTT	CASSLLRGEGKNTEAFF
-	TRBV28	TRBD2	TRBJ2-7	13	TGTGCCAGCAGCCTCACTAGCGCTTACGAGCAGTACTTC	CASSLTSAYEQYF
-	TRBV4-1	TRBD2	TRBJ2-7	16	TGCGCCAGCAGCCAGGGGCCGGGGGGAGTACCCTACGAGCAGTACTTC	CASSQGPGGVPYEQYF
-	TRBV28	-	TRBJ2-7	14	TGTGCCAGCAGTCCCCCTACAGGGACCTACGAGCAGTACTTC	CASSPPTGTYEQYF
-	TRBV7-6	-	TRBJ2-7	13	TGTGCCAGCAGCTTGACAGATTCCTACGAGCAGTACTTC	CASSLTDSYEQYF
-	TRBV14	TRBD1	TRBJ1-4	15	TGTGCCAGCAGCCAAGGGACAGGGGAGAATGAAAAACTGTTTTTT	CASSQGTGENEKLFF
once	TRBV30	-	TRBJ1-4	14	TGTGCCTGGAGTCGCAGGGAAGTGAAGGAAAAACTGTTTTTT	CAWSRREVKEKLFF
-	TRBV18	TRBD2	TRBJ2-3	15	TGTGCCAGCTCACCACGGGGGGACTACACAGATACGCAGTATTTT	CASSPRGDYTDTQYF
-	TRBV28	-	TRBJ1-1	12	TGTGCCAGCGCACGTTTACAGGGTGAAGCTTTCTTT	CASARLQGEAFF
-	TRBV5-1	TRBD2	TRBJ2-3	16	TGCGCCAGCAGCTTCGGACTAGCGGGAGTAGGGGATACGCAGTATTTT	CASSFGLAGVGDTQYF
-	TRBV6-1	-	TRBJ1-1	13	TGTGCCAGCAGCCCCATATGGGGGGCTGAAGCTTTCTTT	CASSPIWGAEAFF
-	TRBV6-5	-	TRBJ1-2	16	TGTGCCAGCAGTTACGATGCGGGGTGGCCTAACTATGGCTACACCTTC	CASSYDAGWPNYGYTF
once	TRBV4-1	TRBD2	TRBJ2-7	18	TGCGCCAGCAGCCAAGATCGTCGCGGGAGCTATCACTCCTACGAGCAGTACTTC	CASSQDRRGSYHSYEQYF
-	TRBV6-5	-	TRBJ2-7	14	TGTGCCAGCAGCCCCCCCGGGTCGGATTACGAGCAGTACTTC	CASSPPGSDYEQYF
-	TRBV28	-	TRBJ1-3	15	TGTGCCAGCAGTTTAGTCCCTACCTCTGGAAACACCATATATTTT	CASSLVPTSGNTIYF
few	TRBV29-1	-	TRBJ1-2	12	TGCAGCGTTGAAGCATCAGTACAGGTCTACACCTTC	CSVEASVQVYTF
-	TRBV6-5	TRBD2	TRBJ2-1	13	TGTGCCAGCAGACCGACTAGCGGGAATGAGCAGTTCTTC	CASRPTSGNEQFF
-	TRBV7-8	TRBD1	TRBJ1-1	15	TGTGCCAGCAGCCCTAGCCCGACAGGGGTGACTGAAGCTTTCTTT	CASSPSPTGVTEAFF
-	TRBV5-1	-	TRBJ2-7	15	TGCGCCAGCAGCTTGGTACGCAACTACCAACACGAGCAGTACTTC	CASSLVRNYQHEQYF
-	TRBV19	TRBD2	TRBJ2-3	17	TGTGCCAGTAGTATACTAGCGGGAGTCAGTTTAACAGATACGCAGTATTTT	CASSILAGVSLTDTQYF
-	TRBV18	-	TRBJ1-1	13	TGTGCCAGCTCACACGACAGAAACACTGAAGCTTTCTTT	CASSHDRNTEAFF
-	TRBV6-5	-	TRBJ2-2	14	TGTGCCAGCAGTTCGACCAGGGTTGTCGGGGAGCTGTTTTTT	CASSSTRVVGELFF
-	TRBV10-2	-	TRBJ2-1	15	TGCGCCAGCAGTGAAATCGTAACTAGTAGCCGTGAGCAGTTCTTC	CASSEIVTSSREQFF
-	TRBV2	TRBD2	TRBJ2-1	15	TGTGCCAGCAGTGATAGCGGGAGGGCCTACAATGAGCAGTTCTTC	CASSDSGRAYNEQFF
-	TRBV6-4	-	TRBJ2-3	15	TGTGCCAGCAGTCAACAGGGGACTAGCACAGATACGCAGTATTTT	CASSQQGTSTDTQYF